This TCR beta chain emerged from a study of cytomegalovirus exposure and HLA in healthy donors. Regarding donors, all were healthy bone marrow donors. The donors, nominally healthy at sampling, likely had unrecorded immune exposures. Study-wide results and caveats: Earlier analysis found most TCR beta V segments productive about 87% or about 30% of the time. The presence/absence work took it that sequencing depth was about the same across donors.

The PCR contained 60 Vbeta and 13 Jbeta primers. The data were produced by immunoSEQ multiplex PCR, yet TCRdb's version contains in-frame clones alone and is incomplete. The data show 200,000 or so clones, over 65% seen once. The CDR3 covers 13 residues. Germline assignment: CDR1 MNHEY and CDR2 SVGAGI. V lost 11 bases and J lost 3; bases outside the gene matches: 7. This clone was seen a few times. Its cognate antigen is unknown. The V call is TRBV6-5, the J call TRBJ1-1; 9 bases are a match to TRBD1. Material for sequencing was PBMCs. The clonotype comes from a woman in her 30s in good health and CMV-seronegative. The CDR3 is CASNRQGDTEAFF. For the CDR3, the DNA is TGTGCCTCAAACCGACAGGGGGACACTGAAGCTTTCTTT.